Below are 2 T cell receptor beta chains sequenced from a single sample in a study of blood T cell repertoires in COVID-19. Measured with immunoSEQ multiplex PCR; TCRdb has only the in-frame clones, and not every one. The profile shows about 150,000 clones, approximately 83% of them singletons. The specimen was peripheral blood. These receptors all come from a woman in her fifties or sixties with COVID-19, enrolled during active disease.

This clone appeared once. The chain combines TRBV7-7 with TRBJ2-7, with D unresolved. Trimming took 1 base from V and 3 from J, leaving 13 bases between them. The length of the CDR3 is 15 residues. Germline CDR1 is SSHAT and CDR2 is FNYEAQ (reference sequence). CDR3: CASSLGPGTNYEQYF. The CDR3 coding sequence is TGTGCCAGCAGCTTAGGTCCCGGAACTAACTACGAGCAGTACTTC.

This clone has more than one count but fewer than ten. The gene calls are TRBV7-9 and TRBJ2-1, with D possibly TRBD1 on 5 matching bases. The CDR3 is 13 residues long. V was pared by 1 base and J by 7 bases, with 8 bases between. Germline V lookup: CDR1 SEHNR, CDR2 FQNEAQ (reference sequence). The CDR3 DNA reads TGTGCCAGCAGCTTAGGGAAGGGGAATGAGCAGTTCTTC. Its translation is CASSLGKGNEQFF.